These 29 T cell receptor beta chains were all obtained from the same sample, sequenced in a study of radiation and T cells in renal cell carcinoma. Time point of the sample: blood 2 weeks post-SBRT. Indicated treatment: 15 Gy SBRT to primary tumor, nephrectomy 4 weeks later. TCRdb's copy holds only in-frame clones and misses some; the assay was immunoSEQ multiplex PCR. The sample contains about 120,000 clones, more than 80% of which appear only once. The sequenced sample was blood, obtained from a patient whose treatment included radiotherapy and nephrectomy. Source of these receptors: a woman aged 60-75 years with renal cell carcinoma.

The gene calls are TRBV6-4 and TRBJ1-1; 7 bases agree with TRBD1. The germline CDR1 and CDR2 sequences are MRHNA and SNTAGT. The ends lost 6 bases at V and 6 bases at J; junction bases unmatched: 10. The CDR3 sequence is 14 residues long. The CDR3 nucleotides are TGTGCCAGCAGCCCCAGCAGGGGGTTTCCTGAAGCTTTCTTT. It translates to CASSPSRGFPEAFF.

This clone has only one observation. V gene TRBV6-1 combines with J gene TRBJ2-1; 9 positions agree with TRBD1. The CDR3 runs 14 residues. The V gene end was trimmed by 8 bases and the J gene end by 6 bases; junction bases not matched to a gene: 8. Germline CDR1 and CDR2: MNHNS and SASEGT. CDR3 loop: CASGRDRVGNEQFF. CDR3 nucleotide sequence: TGTGCCAGCGGCCGGGACAGGGTTGGCAATGAGCAGTTCTTC.

The V call is TRBV4-2, the J call TRBJ2-7; a possible D gene is TRBD2 (6 bases). The V gene's germline CDR1 is LGHNA and CDR2 YNFKEQ. Trimming removed 0 bases from V and 0 bases from J, with 18 bases in between. The CDR3 spans 18 residues. The CDR3: CASSQELVLAPASYEQYF. The DNA of the CDR3 is TGTGCCAGCAGCCAAGAACTGGTGCTAGCGCCGGCCTCCTACGAGCAGTACTTC.

The J gene is TRBJ1-1, the V gene TRBV2; the D gene is possibly TRBD1 (6 bases). Trimming took off 6 bases at V and 2 bases at J, with 10 bases between the two ends. Germline-derived CDR1 and CDR2 are SNHLY and FYNNEI. The CDR3 runs 13 residues. The CDR3, as DNA: TGTGCCAGCAGGGTGACAGGAAACACTGAAGCTTTCTTT. It translates to CASRVTGNTEAFF. The whole variable domain, remainder taken from reference TRBV2 and TRBJ1-1, is EPEVTQTPSHQVTQMGQEVILRCVPISNHLYFYWYRQILGQKVEFLVSFYNNEISEKSEIFDDQFSVERPDGSNFTLKIRSTKLEDSAMYFCASRVTGNTEAFFGQGTRLTVV.

The sample holds a few counts of this clone. The chain combines TRBV2 with TRBJ1-5; TRBD1 is a possible D gene (5 bases). Trimming pared 9 bases from V and 7 bases from J, leaving 13 bases between. CDR3 length: 12 amino acids. CDR1 and CDR2 from the germline V gene are SNHLY and FYNNEI. The CDR3 DNA follows: TGTGCCAGTGGGGCAGGGAGACAGCCCCAGCATTTT. Its protein is CASGAGRQPQHF. Together with reference TRBV2 and TRBJ1-5, the CDR3 gives the full variable domain: EPEVTQTPSHQVTQMGQEVILRCVPISNHLYFYWYRQILGQKVEFLVSFYNNEISEKSEIFDDQFSVERPDGSNFTLKIRSTKLEDSAMYFCASGAGRQPQHFGDGTRLSIL.

The J gene is TRBJ2-1, the V gene TRBV7-2, with D perhaps matching TRBD2 (6 bases). The CDR3 spans 15 residues. Germline loops: CDR1 SGHTA, CDR2 FQGNSA. Trimming took off 3 bases at V and 7 bases at J, with 16 bases between the two ends. In nucleotides, the CDR3 is TGTGCCAGCAGCTTGGAGGGAACGTTGTCGAATGAGCAGTTCTTC. Protein: CASSLEGTLSNEQFF.

The chain has TRBV11-1 and TRBJ2-7; 8 bases fit TRBD1. CDR1 is SGHAT, CDR2 FQDESV, per germline (reference sequence). V gave up 3 bases and J gave up 6 bases; unmatched junction bases: 10. This CDR3 contains 15 residues. The CDR3 DNA reads TGTGCCAGCAGCTTGGAGGGGTGGACAGGGAGCGAGCAGTACTTC. Translating gives CASSLEGWTGSEQYF.

This chain joins TRBV6-5 and TRBJ2-5; D gene ambiguous. Per germline, CDR1 MNHEY and CDR2 SVGAGI. V gave up 0 bases and J gave up 7 bases, with 12 bases separating them. CDR3 length: 14 residues. DNA for the CDR3: TGTGCCAGCAGTTACTCGACTGTCCCGGCGACCCAGTACTTC. Protein product: CASSYSTVPATQYF.

This chain uses TRBV5-6 with TRBJ2-7; no firm D call. Germline CDR1 SGHDT, CDR2 YYEEEE. The CDR3 is 15 amino acids. V lost 2 bases to trimming and J lost 4 bases, with 16 bases between them. This chain's CDR3 is CASSLEAGPLYEQYF. The CDR3 nucleotides are TGTGCCAGCAGCTTAGAGGCAGGTCCTCTTTACGAGCAGTACTTC.

This CDR3 is CASSAGEGGNEKLFF. In DNA, the CDR3 is TGTGCCAGCAGCGCCGGGGAGGGCGGTAATGAAAAACTGTTTTTT. The chain has TRBV6-4 and TRBJ1-4; D is ambiguous. CDR1 and CDR2 from the germline V gene are MRHNA and SNTAGT. The CDR3 is made up of 15 amino acids. The V and J ends lost 6 bases and 4 bases respectively, with 15 bases between them.

V is TRBV10-3 and J is TRBJ2-1; 12 bases agree with TRBD1. V lost 10 bases, J lost 8 bases, and 15 bases stayed unmatched. The CDR3 extends over 16 amino acids. From germline, CDR1 is ENHRY and CDR2 SYGVKD. The CDR3 loop is CATAPGQGAFRDEQFF. The CDR3 coding sequence is TGTGCCACAGCACCGGGACAGGGGGCGTTTAGGGATGAGCAGTTCTTC.

The V and J genes are TRBV7-2 and TRBJ2-7; 8 bases line up with TRBD2. The CDR3 is 14 amino acids. V shed 5 bases and J 2 bases; nucleotides not matched to a gene: 5. CDR1 and CDR2 from the germline V gene are SGHTA and FQGNSA. CDR3 bases: TGTGCCAGCAGCCTAACTAGCGGTACCTACGAGCAGTACTTC. It translates to CASSLTSGTYEQYF.

The chain carries TRBV19 and TRBJ1-6, with a weak D call TRBD1 (5 bases). Germline V gene sequence: CDR1 LNHDA, CDR2 SQIVND (reference sequence). The germline V and J ends were trimmed by 5 bases and 9 bases, with 17 bases remaining between them. The CDR3 contains 15 residues. The CDR3 sequence is CASSLGEILSSPLHF. CDR3 nucleotide sequence: TGTGCCAGTAGTTTGGGGGAAATATTGTCTTCACCCCTCCACTTT.

This clone has just a few counts. The chain carries TRBV27 and TRBJ1-1; D ambiguous. Germline CDR1 reads MNHEY; CDR2 reads SMNVEV (reference sequence). The CDR3 spans 14 residues. Deletions cut 5 bases from V and 4 bases from J, with 14 bases between. The CDR3 sequence: CASSPLTLGTEAFF. The CDR3 DNA reads as TGTGCCAGCAGTCCTCTTACCCTAGGCACTGAAGCTTTCTTT.

The chain couples TRBV7-6 to TRBJ2-6; D uncertain. Deletions cut 0 bases from V and 0 bases from J, with 6 bases between. The germline gives CDR1 SGHVS, CDR2 FNYEAQ. The CDR3 spans 16 residues. The CDR3 sequence: CASSLAFGSGANVLTF. The CDR3 DNA follows: TGTGCCAGCAGCTTAGCGTTTGGCTCTGGGGCCAACGTCCTGACTTTC.

Here the CDR3 DNA reads TGTGCCAGCAGCAAAGCAACGGGGGACAGGGGCCTATTGGGCAATCAGCCCCAGCATTTT. Amino acid sequence: CASSKATGDRGLLGNQPQHF. J is TRBJ1-5 and V is TRBV21-1; TRBD1, the table's D call, lacks a check against the DNA. TRBV21-1 is an annotated pseudogene. The CDR3 runs 20 residues.

The V gene is TRBV15, the J gene TRBJ1-1; D might be TRBD1 (5 bases). The germline CDR1 and CDR2 sequences are LNHNV and YYDKDF (reference sequence). V lost 6 bases and J 4 bases, leaving 15 bases between the germline ends. The CDR3 is 14 amino acids. The CDR3 DNA reads as TGTGCCACCAGTGAGTGGGGGAAGTTCACTGAAGCTTTCTTT. As protein: CATSEWGKFTEAFF. The full variable domain, rest sourced from reference TRBV15 and TRBJ1-1, is DAMVIQNPRYQVTQFGKPVTLSCSQTLNHNVMYWYQQKSSQAPKLLFHYYDKDFNNEADTPDNFQSRRPNTSFCFLDIRSPGLGDTAMYLCATSEWGKFTEAFFGQGTRLTVV.

Here the CDR3 DNA reads TGTGCCAGCAGCTTGGTGGGACAGGGAGCTGAAGCTTTCTTT. It translates to CASSLVGQGAEAFF. J is TRBJ1-1 and V is TRBV7-3; 9 positions agree with TRBD1. Germline V lookup: CDR1 SGHTA, CDR2 FQGTGA. The length of the CDR3 is 14 residues. J lost 6 bases, V lost 3 bases, and 5 bases had no gene match.

The chain employs TRBV5-1 and TRBJ1-1, with a weak D call TRBD1 (6 bases). Germline values: CDR1 SGHRS, CDR2 YFSETQ. The CDR3 loop spans 14 amino acids. Trimming removed 5 bases from V and 3 bases from J, with 14 bases in between. The CDR3 protein is CASSRQGIDTEAFF. In nucleotides, the CDR3 is TGCGCCAGCAGTCGCCAGGGGATTGACACTGAAGCTTTCTTT.

The chain combines TRBV28 with TRBJ2-5, with 7 bases fitting TRBD2. The CDR3 runs to 15 residues. Germline V gene lookup returns CDR1 MDHEN and CDR2 SYDVKM. V trimming: 9 bases; J trimming: 1 base; junction bases outside the gene matches: 11. As DNA, the CDR3 is TGTGCCAGGGGGGGGGAACTAGCGAGCCAAGAGACCCAGTACTTC. Amino acids: CARGGELASQETQYF.

This clone was seen only a few times. The chain uses TRBV6-5 and TRBJ1-1; D ambiguous. V was trimmed by 2 bases and J by 1 base, leaving 8 bases between them. The CDR3 extends over 14 amino acids. CDR1 is MNHEY and CDR2 is SVGAGI in the germline V gene. CDR3 protein: CASSYASTNTEAFF. The CDR3 nucleotides read TGTGCCAGCAGTTACGCCTCAACGAACACTGAAGCTTTCTTT.

The V and J genes are TRBV27 and TRBJ1-6; D is ambiguous. Per the germline V gene, CDR1 is MNHEY and CDR2 is SMNVEV (reference sequence). The CDR3 covers 15 residues. V dropped 2 bases and J dropped 1 base, with 6 bases sitting between them. CDR3 sequence: CASSLVRSYNSPLHF. CDR3 DNA sequence: TGTGCCAGCAGTTTAGTTAGGTCCTATAATTCACCCCTCCACTTT.

The V gene is TRBV28, the J gene TRBJ2-5; 12 nucleotides match TRBD2. The CDR3 has 17 amino acids. In germline, CDR1 is MDHEN, CDR2 SYDVKM. The junction had 8 bases not matched to a gene; V was cut back by 1 base and J by 5 bases. The CDR3 region is CASSLSTSGRIWETQYF. DNA of the CDR3: TGTGCCAGCAGTTTATCTACTAGCGGGAGGATATGGGAGACCCAGTACTTC. The variable domain in full, completed from reference TRBV28 and TRBJ2-5, reads DVKVTQSSRYLVKRTGEKVFLECVQDMDHENMFWYRQDPGLGLRLIYFSYDVKMKEKGDIPEGYSVSREKKERFSLILESASTNQTSMYLCASSLSTSGRIWETQYFGPGTRLLVL.

The chain uses TRBV27 and TRBJ1-2, with 9 bases lining up with TRBD1. Looked up from germline, CDR1 is MNHEY and CDR2 is SMNVEV (reference sequence). The CDR3 loop spans 14 amino acids. Trimming took 5 bases from V and 5 from J; bases not matched to a gene: 6. The chain's CDR3 is CASSRQGGDYGYTF. The CDR3 bases are TGTGCCAGCAGTAGACAGGGGGGTGATTATGGCTACACCTTC.

This clone was detected only a few times. The rearrangement links TRBV28 to TRBJ1-5; 10 bases map to TRBD1. The CDR3 has 15 amino acids. V dropped 4 bases and J dropped 6; count of bases not matched to a gene: 6. Germline V gene sequence: CDR1 MDHEN, CDR2 SYDVKM. The CDR3 DNA sequence: TGTGCCAGCAGTTGGGGACAGGGGAGTTTTCAGCCCCAGCATTTT. This gives the protein CASSWGQGSFQPQHF.

This clone was counted only a few times. The chain carries TRBV6-6 and TRBJ1-1, with TRBD1 as a possible D gene (5 bases). Trimming pared 4 bases from V and 1 base from J, leaving 13 bases between. This CDR3 contains 15 residues. Germline V gene sequence: CDR1 MNHNY, CDR2 SVGAGI (reference sequence). The CDR3 sequence: CASSLGDGQNTEAFF. CDR3 bases: TGTGCCAGCAGTTTGGGGGACGGCCAGAACACTGAAGCTTTCTTT.

The chain uses TRBV28 and TRBJ2-1, with 9 bases fitting TRBD2. With V trimmed by 6 bases and J by 8 bases, 11 bases remained unmatched. Per the germline V gene, CDR1 is MDHEN and CDR2 is SYDVKM. The CDR3 extends over 15 amino acids. CDR3 sequence reads: CASSPGEAGGDEQFF. CDR3 coding DNA: TGTGCCAGCAGCCCCGGGGAAGCGGGAGGAGATGAGCAGTTCTTC.

This chain connects TRBV19 to TRBJ2-7, with a tentative D call TRBD1 (6 bases). The V and J ends lost 9 bases and 0 bases respectively, with 18 bases between them. This CDR3 has 15 amino acids. CDR1 is LNHDA and CDR2 is SQIVND in the germline V gene (reference sequence). This chain's CDR3 is CASRETRDTSYEQYF. As DNA, the CDR3 is TGTGCCAGCAGAGAGACCCGGGACACCTCCTACGAGCAGTACTTC.

This chain links TRBV29-1 with TRBJ1-2, with D unclear. CDR3 size: 13 residues. CDR1 and CDR2 from the germline V gene are SQVTM and ANQGSEA. Trimming shortened V by 7 bases and J by 2 bases, and 14 bases separated the two germline ends. The CDR3 loop is CSALQDLNYGYTF. In DNA form, the CDR3 reads TGCAGCGCCCTGCAGGACCTGAACTATGGCTACACCTTC.